This TCR beta chain is from a study of chemoradiotherapy in HPV16-positive cancers. Per the germline V gene, CDR1 is SGHVS and CDR2 is FQNEAQ. CDR3 length equals 17 residues. Germline trimming cut 3 bases from V and 0 bases from J; bases unmatched to any gene: 7. Measured with immunoSEQ multiplex PCR; TCRdb has only the in-frame clones, and not every one. The sample gives 15,000 or so clones, more than 70% of which show up once; around 9.9% is in the top ten. This specimen was taken from a patient who underwent chemoradiotherapy. J is TRBJ2-3 and V is TRBV7-8; TRBD2 aligns across 9 bases. This TCR derives from a human donor with HPV-associated anogenital cancer. The CDR3 coding sequence is TGTGCCAGCAGCTTCCCCCCTAGCGGGGAGAGCACAGATACGCAGTATTTT. Its protein product is CASSFPPSGESTDTQYF.